What follows are 18 T cell receptor beta chains derived from one specimen sequenced in a study of regulatory T cells in long-lasting Graves disease (dated by TCRdb to the early 2020s). Libraries were made using multiplex PCR. Sequenced using an Illumina HiSeq 4000. TCR beta libraries were built with iRepertoire HTBI primers and Arm-PCR amplification of CDR3 regions. Starting from the raw public reads, TCRdb applied fastp trimming at Q25, assembled clones with MiXCR and retained in-frame beta chains. Each record represents a unique CDR3 protein, reported with the most common genes and DNA among its rows. Counted in this sample were 450,000 or so distinct CDR3 sequences; under 25% of them appeared once. The ten largest make up 7% to 9.5% of the sample. What this sample's time point label stands for: persistent/refractory GD, antithyroid drugs over 5 years with positive TRAb. For both TCR sequencing and RNA sequencing, RNA was extracted from PBMCs in TRIzol.

Sequenced material: peripheral blood mononuclear cells (PBMCs), taken when the disease was refractory, from a patient treated with antithyroid drugs. The receptors here all came from a female donor with Graves disease.

The chain combines TRBV9 with TRBJ2-5, with TRBD2 as a possible D gene (6 bases). V dropped 2 bases and J dropped 0 bases, with 8 bases sitting between them. Germline CDR1 is SGDLS and CDR2 is YYNGEE. CDR3 length equals 14 residues. For the CDR3, the DNA is TGTGCCAGCAGCGTCCGGGACTACCAAGAGACCCAGTACTTC. Translating gives CASSVRDYQETQYF. Based on the CDR3 plus reference TRBV9 and TRBJ2-5, the full variable domain is DSGVTQTPKHLITATGQRVTLRCSPRSGDLSVYWYQQSLDQGLQFLIQYYNGEERAKGNILERFSAQQFPDLHSELNLSSLELGDSALYFCASSVRDYQETQYFGPGTRLLVL.

The chain employs TRBV20-1 and TRBJ1-2, with D unclear. V was pared by 0 bases and J by 3 bases, with 11 bases between. The CDR3 runs to 14 residues. Germline values: CDR1 DFQATT, CDR2 SNEGSKA (reference sequence). The CDR3 loop reads CSARDARADYGYTF. For the CDR3, the DNA is TGCAGTGCTAGAGATGCCCGGGCAGACTATGGCTACACCTTC.

The chain employs TRBV5-1 and TRBJ2-2; D not resolved. Trimming took 4 bases from V and 2 from J, leaving 12 bases between them. This CDR3 has 15 residues. Germline V gives CDR1 SGHRS, CDR2 YFSETQ. CDR3 loop: CASSPAVSNTGELFF. The DNA of the CDR3 is TGCGCCAGCAGCCCTGCGGTATCCAACACCGGGGAGCTGTTTTTT.

The V call is TRBV19, the J call TRBJ1-5; 8 bases agree with TRBD1. With V trimmed by 3 bases and J by 9 bases, 4 bases remained unmatched. The CDR3 extends over 13 amino acids. Germline CDR1 LNHDA, CDR2 SQIVND (reference sequence). The CDR3 sequence is CASSMQGARPQHF. The CDR3 DNA reads as TGTGCCAGTAGTATGCAGGGGGCGCGGCCCCAGCATTTT.

This clonotype was detected many times. This chain joins TRBV15 and TRBJ1-2, with D perhaps TRBD1 (6 bases). Germline V gene sequence: CDR1 LNHNV, CDR2 YYDKDF (reference sequence). V shed 4 bases and J shed 7 bases, with 10 bases lying between them. The CDR3 is made up of 12 amino acids. DNA for the CDR3: TGTGCCACCAGCACCGGACAGAGTGGCTACACCTTC. This sequence encodes CATSTGQSGYTF.

This clonotype showed up many times. The chain is built from TRBV18 and TRBJ1-1; D is ambiguous. Trimming took 3 bases from V and 4 from J, leaving 21 bases between them. The CDR3 totals 17 residues. The germline gives CDR1 KGHSH, CDR2 LQKENI. CDR3 residues: CASSPTLRQTFGTEAFF. CDR3 DNA sequence: TGTGCCAGCTCACCGACCTTGCGGCAGACCTTTGGCACTGAAGCTTTCTTT.

This clonotype was seen many times. The rearrangement links TRBV6-1 to TRBJ2-7, with a weak D call TRBD1 (7 bases). The germline V gene encodes CDR1 MNHNS and CDR2 SASEGT. V dropped 4 bases and J dropped 1 base, with 14 bases sitting between them. CDR3 length: 15 amino acids. The chain's CDR3 is CASSATGEASYEQYF. The CDR3 DNA is TGTGCCAGCAGTGCTACAGGGGAGGCTTCCTACGAGCAGTACTTC.

This clonotype was counted between two and nine times. This chain uses TRBV20-1 with TRBJ2-5, with a possible D match to TRBD1 (6 bases). The V end lost 2 bases, the J end lost 1 base, and 11 bases lay between the germline ends. Germline V CDR1 and CDR2: DFQATT, SNEGSKA (reference sequence). CDR3 length: 14 residues. The CDR3 loop reads CSARFHRVQETQYF. CDR3 sequence (DNA): TGCAGTGCTAGATTCCACAGGGTCCAAGAGACCCAGTACTTC.

The chain employs TRBV19 and TRBJ2-1, with D possibly being TRBD2 (6 bases). This CDR3 has 12 amino acids. Germline assignment: CDR1 LNHDA and CDR2 SQIVND (reference sequence). Trimming shortened V by 4 bases and J by 9 bases, and 10 bases separated the two germline ends. The CDR3 spells CASSTSESEQFF. In DNA form, the CDR3 reads TGTGCCAGTAGTACTAGCGAGAGTGAGCAGTTCTTC.

V and J are TRBV12-3 or TRBV12-4 and TRBJ2-3; D gene unclear. The CDR3 sequence is 13 residues long. Trimming took 8 bases from V and 6 from J, leaving 15 bases between them. The CDR3 DNA sequence: TGTGCCAGCTTTATCCCCGGTTCGGATACGCAGTATTTT. Encoded protein: CASFIPGSDTQYF.

J is TRBJ2-5 and V is TRBV2; the match to TRBD1 covers 8 bases. V lost 5 bases, J lost 1 base, and 9 bases stayed unmatched. The CDR3 covers 16 residues. Germline V gene lookup returns CDR1 SNHLY and CDR2 FYNNEI. In DNA form, the CDR3 reads TGTGCCAGCAGTTTAAATCCAGGGGGCCTCCAAGAGACCCAGTACTTC. It is translated as CASSLNPGGLQETQYF.

CDR3 bases: TGTGCCAGCAGTGGTAAAGCTTTCTCCACAGATACGCAGTATTTT. Amino acid sequence: CASSGKAFSTDTQYF. This sequence joins TRBV6-1 and TRBJ2-3; D gene unclear. V was trimmed by 4 bases and J by 2 bases, leaving 13 bases between them. Germline V gives CDR1 MNHNS, CDR2 SASEGT. The CDR3 is made up of 15 amino acids.

To note about this clonotype: A read error may produce the germline difference seen at one junction end. J is TRBJ1-5 and V is TRBV6-5; D is undetermined. The CDR3 loop spans 16 amino acids. Germline CDR1 is MNHEY and CDR2 is SVGAGI. This CDR3 is CASSSPVVRSNQPQRF. The CDR3 DNA reads TGTGCCAGCAGTTCTCCCGTGGTCAGGAGCAATCAGCCCCAGCGTTTT.

The chain's CDR3 is CASSLEGFSEAFF. The CDR3 region has the DNA TGTGCCAGCAGCTTAGAGGGTTTCTCTGAAGCTTTCTTT. The V gene is TRBV7-9, the J gene TRBJ1-1; unclear D gene. The CDR3 covers 13 residues. V shed 1 base and J shed 6 bases, with 9 bases lying between them. Germline V lookup: CDR1 SEHNR, CDR2 FQNEAQ (reference sequence).

This clonotype has a count of ten or more. The chain uses TRBV28 and TRBJ2-2, with D tentatively TRBD1 (6 bases). The CDR3 is 17 amino acids. The V and J ends lost 3 bases and 1 base respectively, with 15 bases between them. The V gene's germline CDR1 is MDHEN and CDR2 SYDVKM. CDR3 loop: CASSFPQGIRNTGELFF. CDR3 nucleotide sequence: TGTGCCAGCAGTTTCCCACAGGGCATTCGGAACACCGGGGAGCTGTTTTTT.

Concerning this clonotype: A much larger clonotype is one base distant, so this may be a read error. The chain joins TRBV6-1 to TRBJ2-7; 11 bases line up with TRBD2. CDR1 is MNHNS and CDR2 is SASEGT in the germline V gene. This CDR3 is 14 amino acids long. The CDR3 bases are TGTGCCAGCAAACTAGCGGGAGTAGGGTACGAGCAGTGCTTC. Translating gives CASKLAGVGYEQCF.

This clonotype occurred a few times. The J gene is TRBJ2-7, the V gene TRBV13; 7 bases are shared with TRBD1. Looked up from germline, CDR1 is PRHDT and CDR2 is FYEKMQ (reference sequence). The CDR3 spans 13 residues. Trimming cost V 6 bases and J 4 bases; bases outside gene matches: 6. CDR3 residues: CASRTTGKYEQYF. The CDR3 coding sequence is TGTGCCAGCAGAACGACAGGGAAGTACGAGCAGTACTTC.

CDR3 nucleotide sequence: TGTGCCAGCAGCTTTAGTACCACAGATACGCAGTATTTT. Translation gives CASSFSTTDTQYF. The V gene is TRBV7-9, the J gene TRBJ2-3, with D unresolved. Germline lookup yields CDR1 SEHNR and CDR2 FQNEAQ (reference sequence). Trimming took 3 bases from V and 2 from J, leaving 6 bases between them. This CDR3 comprises 13 residues. The variable domain in full, with the rest retrieved from reference TRBV7-9 and TRBJ2-3, is DTGVSQNPRHKITKRGQNVTFRCDPISEHNRLYWYRQTLGQGPEFLTYFQNEAQLEKSRLLSDRFSAERPKGSFSTLEIQRTEQGDSAMYLCASSFSTTDTQYFGPGTRLTVL.